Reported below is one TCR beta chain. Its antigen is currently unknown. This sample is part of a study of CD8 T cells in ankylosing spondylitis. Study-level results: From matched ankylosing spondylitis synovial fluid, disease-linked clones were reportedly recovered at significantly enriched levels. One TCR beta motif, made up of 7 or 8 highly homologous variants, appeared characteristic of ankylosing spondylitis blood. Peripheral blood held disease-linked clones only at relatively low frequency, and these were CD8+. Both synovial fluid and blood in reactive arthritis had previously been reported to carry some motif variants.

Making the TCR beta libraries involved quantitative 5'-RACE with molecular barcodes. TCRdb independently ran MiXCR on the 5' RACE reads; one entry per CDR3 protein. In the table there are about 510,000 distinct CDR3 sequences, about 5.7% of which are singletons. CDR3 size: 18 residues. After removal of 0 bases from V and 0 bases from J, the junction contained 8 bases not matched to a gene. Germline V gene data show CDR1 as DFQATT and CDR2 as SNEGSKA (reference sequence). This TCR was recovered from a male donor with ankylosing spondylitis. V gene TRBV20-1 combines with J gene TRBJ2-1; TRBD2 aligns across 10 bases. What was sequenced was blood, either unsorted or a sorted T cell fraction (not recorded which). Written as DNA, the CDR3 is TGCAGTGCTAGAGATTCTAGCGGGAGTTCCTACTCCTACAATGAGCAGTTCTTC. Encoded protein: CSARDSSGSSYSYNEQFF.